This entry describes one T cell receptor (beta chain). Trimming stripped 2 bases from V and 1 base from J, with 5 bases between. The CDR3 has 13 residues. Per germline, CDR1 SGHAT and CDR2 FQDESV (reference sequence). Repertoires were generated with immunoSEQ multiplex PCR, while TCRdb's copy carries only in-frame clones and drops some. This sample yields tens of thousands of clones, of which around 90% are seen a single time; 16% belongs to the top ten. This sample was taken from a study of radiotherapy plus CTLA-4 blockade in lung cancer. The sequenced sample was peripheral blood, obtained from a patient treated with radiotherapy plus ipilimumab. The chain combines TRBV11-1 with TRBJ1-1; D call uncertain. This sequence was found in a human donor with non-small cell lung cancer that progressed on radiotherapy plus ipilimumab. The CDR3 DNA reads TGTGCCAGCAGCTTAAGAGGGAACACTGAAGCTTTCTTT. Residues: CASSLRGNTEAFF.